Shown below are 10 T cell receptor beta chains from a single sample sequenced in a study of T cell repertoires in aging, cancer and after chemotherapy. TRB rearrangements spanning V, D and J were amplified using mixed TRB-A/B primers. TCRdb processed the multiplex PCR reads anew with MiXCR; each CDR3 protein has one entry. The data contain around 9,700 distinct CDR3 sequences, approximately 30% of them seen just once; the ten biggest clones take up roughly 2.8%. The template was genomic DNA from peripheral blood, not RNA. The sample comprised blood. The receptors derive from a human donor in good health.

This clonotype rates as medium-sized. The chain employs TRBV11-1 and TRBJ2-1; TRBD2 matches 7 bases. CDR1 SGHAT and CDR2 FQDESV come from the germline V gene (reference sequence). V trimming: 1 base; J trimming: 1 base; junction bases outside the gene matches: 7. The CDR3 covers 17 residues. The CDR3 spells CASSLVQAGVSYNEQFF. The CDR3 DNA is TGTGCCAGCAGCTTAGTTCAGGCGGGAGTGTCCTACAATGAGCAGTTCTTC.

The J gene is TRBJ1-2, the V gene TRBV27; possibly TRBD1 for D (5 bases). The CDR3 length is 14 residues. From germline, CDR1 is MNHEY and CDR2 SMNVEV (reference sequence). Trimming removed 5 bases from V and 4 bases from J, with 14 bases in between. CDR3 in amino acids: CASSRIDSSYGYTF. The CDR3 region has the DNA TGTGCCAGCAGTAGGATCGACAGTAGCTATGGCTACACCTTC.

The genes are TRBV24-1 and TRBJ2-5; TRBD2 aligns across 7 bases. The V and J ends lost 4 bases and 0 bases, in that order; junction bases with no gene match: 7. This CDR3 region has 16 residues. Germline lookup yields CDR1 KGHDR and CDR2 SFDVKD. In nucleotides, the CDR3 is TGTGCCACCAGTGACCAAGCGGGGTGGGACCAAGAGACCCAGTACTTC. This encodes CATSDQAGWDQETQYF.

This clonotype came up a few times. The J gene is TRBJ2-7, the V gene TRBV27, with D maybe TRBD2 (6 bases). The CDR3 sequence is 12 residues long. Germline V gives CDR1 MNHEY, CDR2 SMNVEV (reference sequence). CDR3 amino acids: CGYGRPDYEQYF. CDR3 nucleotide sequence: TGTGGCTACGGGAGACCCGATTACGAGCAGTACTTC.

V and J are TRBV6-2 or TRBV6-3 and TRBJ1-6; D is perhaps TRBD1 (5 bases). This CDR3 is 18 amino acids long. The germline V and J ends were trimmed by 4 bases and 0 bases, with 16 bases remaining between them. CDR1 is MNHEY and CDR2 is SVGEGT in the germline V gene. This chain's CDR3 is CASSSHWDGSSYNSPLHF. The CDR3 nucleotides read TGTGCCAGCAGTTCACATTGGGACGGAAGCTCCTATAATTCACCCCTCCACTTT.

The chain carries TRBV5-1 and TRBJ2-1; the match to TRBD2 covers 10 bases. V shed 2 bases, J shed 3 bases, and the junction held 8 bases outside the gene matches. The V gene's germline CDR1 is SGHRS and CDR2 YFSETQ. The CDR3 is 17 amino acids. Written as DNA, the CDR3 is TGCGCCAGCAGCTTATCCCCTAGCGGGAGTAGCTACAATGAGCAGTTCTTC. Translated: CASSLSPSGSSYNEQFF. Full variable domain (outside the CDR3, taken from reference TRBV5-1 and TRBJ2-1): KAGVTQTPRYLIKTRGQQVTLSCSPISGHRSVSWYQQTPGQGLQFLFEYFSETQRNKGNFPGRFSGRQFSNSRSEMNVSTLELGDSALYLCASSLSPSGSSYNEQFFGPGTRLTVL.

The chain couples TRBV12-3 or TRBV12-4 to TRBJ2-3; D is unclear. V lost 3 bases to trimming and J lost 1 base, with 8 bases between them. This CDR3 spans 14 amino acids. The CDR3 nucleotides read TGTGCCAGCAGTTTCGGTGGGTGCACAGATACGCAGTATTTT. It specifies CASSFGGCTDTQYF.

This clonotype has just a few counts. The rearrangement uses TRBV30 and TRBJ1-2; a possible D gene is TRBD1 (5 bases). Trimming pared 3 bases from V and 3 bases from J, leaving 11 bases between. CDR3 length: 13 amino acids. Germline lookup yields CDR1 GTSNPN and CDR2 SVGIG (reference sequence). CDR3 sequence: CAWRARADYGYTF. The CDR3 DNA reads TGTGCCTGGAGAGCCAGGGCAGACTATGGCTACACCTTC.

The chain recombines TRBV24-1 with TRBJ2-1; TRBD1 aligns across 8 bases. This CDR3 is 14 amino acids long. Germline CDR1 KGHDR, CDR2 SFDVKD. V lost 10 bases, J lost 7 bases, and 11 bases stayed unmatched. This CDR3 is CATNRGAGRNEQFF. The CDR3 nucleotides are TGTGCCACTAACAGGGGGGCGGGGAGAAATGAGCAGTTCTTC.

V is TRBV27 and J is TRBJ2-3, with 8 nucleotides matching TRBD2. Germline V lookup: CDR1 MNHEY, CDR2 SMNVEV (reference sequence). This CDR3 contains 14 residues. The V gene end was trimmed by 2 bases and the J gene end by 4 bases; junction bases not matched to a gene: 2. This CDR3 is CASSLQRESDTQYF. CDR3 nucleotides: TGTGCCAGCAGTTTACAGCGGGAGTCAGATACGCAGTATTTT.